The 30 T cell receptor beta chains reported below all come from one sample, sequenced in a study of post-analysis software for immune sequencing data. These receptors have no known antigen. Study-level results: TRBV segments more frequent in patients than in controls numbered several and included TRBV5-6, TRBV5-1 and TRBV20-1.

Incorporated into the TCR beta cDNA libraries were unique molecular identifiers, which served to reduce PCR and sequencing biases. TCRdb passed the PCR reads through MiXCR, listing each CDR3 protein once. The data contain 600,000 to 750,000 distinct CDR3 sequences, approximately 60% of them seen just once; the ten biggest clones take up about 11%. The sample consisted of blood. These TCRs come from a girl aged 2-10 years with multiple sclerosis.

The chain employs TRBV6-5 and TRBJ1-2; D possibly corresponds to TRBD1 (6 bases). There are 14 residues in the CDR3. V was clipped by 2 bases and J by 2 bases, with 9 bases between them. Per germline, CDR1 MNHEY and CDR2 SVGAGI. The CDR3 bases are TGTGCCAGCAGTTACGGGGGCCCGAACTATGGCTACACCTTC. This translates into CASSYGGPNYGYTF.

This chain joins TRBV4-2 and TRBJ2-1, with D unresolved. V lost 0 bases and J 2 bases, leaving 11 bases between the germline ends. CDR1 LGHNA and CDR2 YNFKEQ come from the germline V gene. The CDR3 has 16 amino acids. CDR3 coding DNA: TGTGCCAGCAGCCAAGATGAAGGGAACCCCTACAATGAGCAGTTCTTC. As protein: CASSQDEGNPYNEQFF.

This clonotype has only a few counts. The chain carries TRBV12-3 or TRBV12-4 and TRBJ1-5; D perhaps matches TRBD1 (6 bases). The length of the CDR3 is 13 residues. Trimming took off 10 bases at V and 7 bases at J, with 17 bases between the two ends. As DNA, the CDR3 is TGTGCCACAGGGGCGGGGGTAAGGCAGCCCCAGCATTTT. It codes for CATGAGVRQPQHF.

The CDR3 region has the DNA TGTGCCAGCAGCCAGTACTACAATGAGCAGTTCTTC. Translated: CASSQYYNEQFF. The rearrangement joins TRBV3-1 to TRBJ2-1; D gene unclear. Trimming left V 3 bases short and J 3 bases short, with 3 bases between. The CDR3 loop spans 12 amino acids. CDR1 and CDR2 from the germline V gene are LGHDT and YNNKEL (reference sequence).

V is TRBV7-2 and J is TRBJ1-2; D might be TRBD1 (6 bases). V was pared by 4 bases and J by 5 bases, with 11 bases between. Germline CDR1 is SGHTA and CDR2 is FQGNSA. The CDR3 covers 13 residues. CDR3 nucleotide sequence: TGTGCCAGCAGCTCCACAGGACAGTATGGCTACACCTTC. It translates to CASSSTGQYGYTF. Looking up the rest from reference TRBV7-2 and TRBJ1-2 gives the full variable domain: GAGVSQSPSNKVTEKGKDVELRCDPISGHTALYWYRQSLGQGLEFLIYFQGNSAPDKSGLPSDRFSAERTGGSVSTLTIQRTQQEDSAVYLCASSSTGQYGYTFGSGTRLTVV.

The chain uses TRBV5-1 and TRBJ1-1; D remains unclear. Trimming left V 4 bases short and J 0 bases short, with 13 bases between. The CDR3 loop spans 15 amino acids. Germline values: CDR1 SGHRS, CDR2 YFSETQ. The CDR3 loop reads CASSGLDSMNTEAFF. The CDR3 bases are TGCGCCAGCAGCGGGTTGGACTCAATGAACACTGAAGCTTTCTTT.

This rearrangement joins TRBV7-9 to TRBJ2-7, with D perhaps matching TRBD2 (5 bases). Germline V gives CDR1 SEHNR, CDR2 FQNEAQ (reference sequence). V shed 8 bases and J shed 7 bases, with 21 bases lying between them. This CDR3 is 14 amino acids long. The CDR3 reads CASVLGLEYNEQYF. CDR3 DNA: TGTGCCAGCGTACTAGGCCTAGAGTACAATGAGCAGTACTTC.

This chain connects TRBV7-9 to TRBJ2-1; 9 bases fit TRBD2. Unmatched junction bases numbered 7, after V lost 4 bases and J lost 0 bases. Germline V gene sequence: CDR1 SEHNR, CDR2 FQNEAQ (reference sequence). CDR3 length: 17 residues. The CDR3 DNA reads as TGTGCCAGCAGCTCCGGACTAGCGAGGAGCTCCTACAATGAGCAGTTCTTC. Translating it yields CASSSGLARSSYNEQFF.

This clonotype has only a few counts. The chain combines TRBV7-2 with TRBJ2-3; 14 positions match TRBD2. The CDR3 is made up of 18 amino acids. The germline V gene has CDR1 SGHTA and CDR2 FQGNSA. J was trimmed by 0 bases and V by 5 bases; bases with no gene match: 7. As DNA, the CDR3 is TGTGCCAGCAGCGCGCCCGGGACTAGCGGGGGTAGCACAGATACGCAGTATTTT. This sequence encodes CASSAPGTSGGSTDTQYF.

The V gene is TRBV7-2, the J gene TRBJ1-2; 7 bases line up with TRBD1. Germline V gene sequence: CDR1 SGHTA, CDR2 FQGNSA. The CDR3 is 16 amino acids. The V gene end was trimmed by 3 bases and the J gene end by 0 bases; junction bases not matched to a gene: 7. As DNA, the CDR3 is TGTGCCAGCAGCTTCTCACCGGGACAGACTAACTATGGCTACACCTTC. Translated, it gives CASSFSPGQTNYGYTF.

The CDR3 is CASSVGTSQPYEQYF. In DNA form, the CDR3 reads TGTGCCAGCAGCGTTGGGACTAGCCAACCCTACGAGCAGTACTTC. The chain couples TRBV9 to TRBJ2-7, with 9 bases identical to TRBD2. CDR3 length equals 15 residues. The junction had 5 bases not matched to a gene; V was cut back by 2 bases and J by 2 bases. Germline V gene data show CDR1 as SGDLS and CDR2 as YYNGEE. Variable domain in full (rest from reference TRBV9 and TRBJ2-7): DSGVTQTPKHLITATGQRVTLRCSPRSGDLSVYWYQQSLDQGLQFLIQYYNGEERAKGNILERFSAQQFPDLHSELNLSSLELGDSALYFCASSVGTSQPYEQYFGPGTRLTVT.

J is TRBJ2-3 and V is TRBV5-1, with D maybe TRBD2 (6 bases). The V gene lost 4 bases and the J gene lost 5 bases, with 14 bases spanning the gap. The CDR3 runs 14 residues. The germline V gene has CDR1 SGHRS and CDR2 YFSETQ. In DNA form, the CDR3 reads TGCGCCAGCAGCCTTCGAAGGGGAGGAGATACGCAGTATTTT. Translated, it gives CASSLRRGGDTQYF.

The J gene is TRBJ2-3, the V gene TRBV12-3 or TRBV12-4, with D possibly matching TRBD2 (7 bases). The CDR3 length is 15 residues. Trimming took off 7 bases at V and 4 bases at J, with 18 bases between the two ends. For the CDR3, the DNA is TGTGCCAGCACCCCGGGGAGGGGGAAGGCAGATACGCAGTATTTT. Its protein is CASTPGRGKADTQYF.

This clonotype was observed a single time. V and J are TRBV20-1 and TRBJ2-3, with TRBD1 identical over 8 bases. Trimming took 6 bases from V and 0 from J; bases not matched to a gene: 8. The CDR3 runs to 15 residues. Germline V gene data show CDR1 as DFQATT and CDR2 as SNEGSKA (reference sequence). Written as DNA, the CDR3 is TGCAGTGCGATCCGACAGGGGACTAGCACAGATACGCAGTATTTT. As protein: CSAIRQGTSTDTQYF.

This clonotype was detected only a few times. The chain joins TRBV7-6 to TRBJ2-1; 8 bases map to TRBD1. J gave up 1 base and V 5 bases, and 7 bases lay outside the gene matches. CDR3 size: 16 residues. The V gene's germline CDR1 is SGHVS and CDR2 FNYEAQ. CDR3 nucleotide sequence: TGTGCCAGCAGCCGTTGGGGACAGGTTTCCTACAATGAGCAGTTCTTC. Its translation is CASSRWGQVSYNEQFF. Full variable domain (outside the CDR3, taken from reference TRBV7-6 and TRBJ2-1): GAGVSQSPRYKVTKRGQDVALRCDPISGHVSLYWYRQALGQGPEFLTYFNYEAQQDKSGLPNDRFSAERPEGSISTLTIQRTEQRDSAMYRCASSRWGQVSYNEQFFGPGTRLTVL.

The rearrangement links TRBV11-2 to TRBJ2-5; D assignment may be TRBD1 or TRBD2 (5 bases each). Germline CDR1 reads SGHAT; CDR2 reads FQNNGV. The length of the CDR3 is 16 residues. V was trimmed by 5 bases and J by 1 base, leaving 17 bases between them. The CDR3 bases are TGTGCCAGCAGCCCCATCGGGGCAGCCAGCCAAGAGACCCAGTACTTC. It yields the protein CASSPIGAASQETQYF. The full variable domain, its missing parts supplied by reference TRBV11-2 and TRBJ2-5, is EAGVAQSPRYKIIEKRQSVAFWCNPISGHATLYWYQQILGQGPKLLIQFQNNGVVDDSQLPKDRFSAERLKGVDSTLKIQPAKLEDSAVYLCASSPIGAASQETQYFGPGTRLLVL.

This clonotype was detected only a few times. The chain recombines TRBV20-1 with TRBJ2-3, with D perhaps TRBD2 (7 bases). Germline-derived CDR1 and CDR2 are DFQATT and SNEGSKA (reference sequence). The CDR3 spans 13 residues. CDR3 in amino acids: CSAGEGLTDTQYF. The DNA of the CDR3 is TGCAGCGCAGGGGAGGGCCTCACAGATACGCAGTATTTT.

The CDR3 spells CASSLMGLAGQETQYF. Here the CDR3 DNA reads TGTGCCAGCAGCTTAATGGGACTAGCGGGGCAAGAGACCCAGTACTTC. The chain has TRBV11-2 and TRBJ2-5, with 13 bases that match TRBD2. The CDR3 has 16 amino acids. Germline V gives CDR1 SGHAT, CDR2 FQNNGV. Trimming removed 2 bases from V and 2 bases from J; junction bases left unmatched: 2.

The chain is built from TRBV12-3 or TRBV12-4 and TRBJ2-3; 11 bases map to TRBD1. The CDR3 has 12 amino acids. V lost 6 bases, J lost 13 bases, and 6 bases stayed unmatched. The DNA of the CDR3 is TGTGCCAGCAGCCCAATGGGACAGGGGGAGTATTTT. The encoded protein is CASSPMGQGEYF.

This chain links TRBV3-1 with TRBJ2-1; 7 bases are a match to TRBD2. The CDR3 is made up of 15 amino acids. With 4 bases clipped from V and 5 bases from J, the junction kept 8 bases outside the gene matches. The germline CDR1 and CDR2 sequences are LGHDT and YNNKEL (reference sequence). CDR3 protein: CASSLGLSGNNEQFF. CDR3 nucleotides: TGTGCCAGCAGCCTGGGACTATCGGGAAACAATGAGCAGTTCTTC.

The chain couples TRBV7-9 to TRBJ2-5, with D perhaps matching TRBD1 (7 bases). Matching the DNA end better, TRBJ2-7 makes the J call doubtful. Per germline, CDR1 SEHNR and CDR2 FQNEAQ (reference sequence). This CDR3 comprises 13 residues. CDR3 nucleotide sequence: TGTGCCAGCAGCCAGGGGGGTATTGACGAGCAGTACTTC. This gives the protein CASSQGGIDEQYF.

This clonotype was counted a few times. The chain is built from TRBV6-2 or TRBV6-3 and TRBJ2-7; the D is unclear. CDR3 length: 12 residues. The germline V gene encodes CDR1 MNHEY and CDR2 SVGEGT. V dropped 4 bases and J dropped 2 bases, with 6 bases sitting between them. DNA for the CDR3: TGTGCCAGCAGTTTTACAACCTACGAGCAGTACTTC. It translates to CASSFTTYEQYF.

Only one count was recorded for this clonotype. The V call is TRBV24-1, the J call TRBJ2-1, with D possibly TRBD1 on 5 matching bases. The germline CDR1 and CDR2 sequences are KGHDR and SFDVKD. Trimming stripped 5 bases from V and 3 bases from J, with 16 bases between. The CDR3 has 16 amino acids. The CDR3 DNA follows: TGTGCCACCAGTGGTGCCCAGGGCGATCACTACAATGAGCAGTTCTTC. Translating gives CATSGAQGDHYNEQFF.

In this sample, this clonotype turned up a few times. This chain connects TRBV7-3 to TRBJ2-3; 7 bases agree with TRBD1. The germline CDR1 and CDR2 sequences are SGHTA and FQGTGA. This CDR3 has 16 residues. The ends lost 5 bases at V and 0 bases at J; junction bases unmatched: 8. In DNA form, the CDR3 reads TGTGCCAGCAGCCAAGGGACAGCCCCTAGCACAGATACGCAGTATTTT. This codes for CASSQGTAPSTDTQYF.

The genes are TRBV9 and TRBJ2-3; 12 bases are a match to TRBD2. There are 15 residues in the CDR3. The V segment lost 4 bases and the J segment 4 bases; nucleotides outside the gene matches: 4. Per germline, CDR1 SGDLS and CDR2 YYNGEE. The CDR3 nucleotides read TGTGCCAGCAGCAGGGCTAGCGGGAGGGCAGATACGCAGTATTTT. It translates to CASSRASGRADTQYF.

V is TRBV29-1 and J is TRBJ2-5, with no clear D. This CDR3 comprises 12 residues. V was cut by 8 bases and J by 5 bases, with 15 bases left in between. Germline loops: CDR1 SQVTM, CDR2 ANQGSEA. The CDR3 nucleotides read TGCAGCACCGGGTCGCTCATTGAGACCCAGTACTTC. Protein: CSTGSLIETQYF. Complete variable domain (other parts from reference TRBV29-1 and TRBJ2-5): SAVISQKPSRDICQRGTSLTIQCQVDSQVTMMFWYRQQPGQSLTLIATANQGSEATYESGFVIDKFPISRPNLTFSTLTVSNMSPEDSSIYLCSTGSLIETQYFGPGTRLLVL.

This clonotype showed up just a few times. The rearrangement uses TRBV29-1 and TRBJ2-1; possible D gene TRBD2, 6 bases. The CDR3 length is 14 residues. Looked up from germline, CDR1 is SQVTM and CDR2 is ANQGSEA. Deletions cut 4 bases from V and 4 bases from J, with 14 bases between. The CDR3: CSVGWGRGYNEQFF. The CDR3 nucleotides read TGCAGCGTTGGGTGGGGTCGGGGGTACAATGAGCAGTTCTTC.

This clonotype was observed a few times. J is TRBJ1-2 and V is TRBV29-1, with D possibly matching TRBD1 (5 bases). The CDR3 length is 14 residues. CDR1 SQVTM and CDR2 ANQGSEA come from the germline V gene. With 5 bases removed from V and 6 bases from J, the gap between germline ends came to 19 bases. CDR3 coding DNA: TGCAGCGTTAACGTCCAGGACATCACCCATGGCTACACCTTC. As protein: CSVNVQDITHGYTF. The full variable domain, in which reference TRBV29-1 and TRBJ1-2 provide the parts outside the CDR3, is SAVISQKPSRDICQRGTSLTIQCQVDSQVTMMFWYRQQPGQSLTLIATANQGSEATYESGFVIDKFPISRPNLTFSTLTVSNMSPEDSSIYLCSVNVQDITHGYTFGSGTRLTVV.

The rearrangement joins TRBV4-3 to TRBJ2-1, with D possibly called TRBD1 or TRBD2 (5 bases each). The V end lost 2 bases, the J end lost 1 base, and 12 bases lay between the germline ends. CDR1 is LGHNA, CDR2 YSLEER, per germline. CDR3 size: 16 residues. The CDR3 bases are TGCGCCAGCAGCCAAAGCATGGGGGTTTCCTACAATGAGCAGTTCTTC. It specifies CASSQSMGVSYNEQFF.

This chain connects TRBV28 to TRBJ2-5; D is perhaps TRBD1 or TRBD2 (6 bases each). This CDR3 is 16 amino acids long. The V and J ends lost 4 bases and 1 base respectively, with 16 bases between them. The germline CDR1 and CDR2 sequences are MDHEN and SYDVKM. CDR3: CASSSSKGGGQETQYF. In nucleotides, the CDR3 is TGTGCCAGCAGTTCCTCGAAGGGGGGCGGCCAAGAGACCCAGTACTTC.